These 6 T cell receptor beta chains were sequenced from one sample in a study of blood T cell repertoires in COVID-19. Libraries were prepared by immunoSEQ multiplex PCR; TCRdb keeps only in-frame clonotypes and omits some of them. The sample holds hundreds of thousands of clones; around 81% are singletons and the top ten take approximately 4.6%. The sample taken for sequencing was PBMCs or T cells enriched from blood (not recorded which). The receptors shown here come from a man aged 25-45 years with acute COVID-19.

This chain uses TRBV3-1 (or the pseudogene TRBV3-2) with TRBJ2-3; D possibly corresponds to TRBD2 (6 bases). With 6 bases removed from V and 2 bases from J, the gap between germline ends came to 15 bases. The germline gives CDR1 LGHDT, CDR2 YNNKEL (reference sequence). The CDR3 consists of 15 residues. Here the CDR3 DNA reads TGTGCCAGCAGTCTCGGTGGAGGGCCCACAGATACGCAGTATTTT. Protein: CASSLGGGPTDTQYF.

The rearrangement joins TRBV18 to TRBJ2-7; 7 bases align to TRBD1. CDR1 and CDR2 (germline): KGHSH, LQKENI. V trimming: 6 bases; J trimming: 1 base; junction bases outside the gene matches: 6. The CDR3 totals 14 residues. CDR3 bases: TGTGCCAGCTCCCCGGACAGGAGATCCTACGAGCAGTACTTC. Translated: CASSPDRRSYEQYF.

The chain couples TRBV10-3 to TRBJ2-2, with 10 bases aligning to TRBD1. The CDR3 runs 16 residues. Germline CDR1 reads ENHRY; CDR2 reads SYGVKD. Trimming at V came to 5 bases and at J to 3 bases, leaving 6 bases not matched to a gene. The CDR3, as DNA: TGTGCCATCAGTCAGCCGGGACAGGGGTACACCGGGGAGCTGTTTTTT. As protein: CAISQPGQGYTGELFF.

The V call is TRBV6-5, the J call TRBJ2-3; perhaps TRBD2 as D (6 bases). The germline CDR1 and CDR2 sequences are MNHEY and SVGAGI. CDR3 length equals 14 residues. Trimming pared 6 bases from V and 1 base from J, leaving 11 bases between. CDR3 protein: CASSQDYGTDTQYF. The CDR3 DNA follows: TGTGCCAGCAGCCAGGACTACGGCACAGATACGCAGTATTTT.

V usage is TRBV15 and J usage is TRBJ2-7; TRBD2 is a possible D gene (6 bases). This CDR3 has 13 residues. In germline, CDR1 is LNHNV, CDR2 YYDKDF (reference sequence). V lost 5 bases and J lost 0, with 8 bases in between. In DNA form, the CDR3 reads TGTGCCACCAGCGGGGGAGGCTCCTACGAGCAGTACTTC. It translates to CATSGGGSYEQYF.

The J gene is TRBJ2-3, the V gene TRBV20-1; TRBD2 aligns across 11 bases. The CDR3 loop spans 15 amino acids. Germline V lookup: CDR1 DFQATT, CDR2 SNEGSKA (reference sequence). V was clipped by 3 bases and J by 0 bases; unmatched bases: 2. The CDR3: CSASSGGVSTDTQYF. In DNA, the CDR3 is TGCAGTGCTAGTAGCGGGGGGGTTAGCACAGATACGCAGTATTTT.